This record looks at one T cell receptor (beta chain) sequence and its context. Germline CDR1 is SNHLY and CDR2 is FYNNEI. The CDR3 contains 15 residues. After removal of 1 base from V and 0 bases from J, the junction contained 0 bases not matched to a gene. The sample originates from a study of blood T cell repertoires in COVID-19. Sequenced by immunoSEQ multiplex PCR; TCRdb stores in-frame clones only, minus some. The sample yields roughly 170,000 clones, about 87% seen once. The chain couples TRBV2 to TRBJ2-1, with 7 bases that match TRBD1. The TCR was taken from a man aged 60 to 69 with acute or convalescent COVID-19. Input material: peripheral blood. For the CDR3, the DNA is TGTGCCAGCAGTGAAGAGGGGGCCTCCTACAATGAGCAGTTCTTC. This encodes CASSEEGASYNEQFF.